Listed below are T cell receptor beta chains from one sample, sequenced in a study of blood T cell repertoires in COVID-19. TCRdb's copy holds only in-frame clones and misses some; the assay was immunoSEQ multiplex PCR. The sample contains some 150,000 clones, about 80% of which appear only once. Sequences were obtained from PBMCs or T cells enriched from blood (not recorded which). All receptors come from a man in his forties or fifties who had recovered from COVID-19. Each CDR3 is given with its conserved first and last residue. D genes are given only for firm matches. Size values are once, few and many counts, or a class for expanded clones, and some rows have none.

d_call: NA
clone_size: NA
j_call: TRBJ2-2
v_call: TRBV2
cdr3_nt: TGTGCCAGCAGTGAGGACAGCCCGGGCGGGGAGCTGTTTTTT
cdr3_aa: CASSEDSPGGELFF

d_call: NA
clone_size: once
j_call: TRBJ1-5
v_call: TRBV3-1/TRBV3-2
cdr3_nt: TGTGCCAGCAGCCAAGATCCCTGGAGGGATCAGCCCCAGCATTTT
cdr3_aa: CASSQDPWRDQPQHF

d_call: NA
clone_size: NA
j_call: TRBJ1-2
v_call: TRBV30
cdr3_nt: TGTGCCTGGAGTGAGGACCCCAGGGACTATGGCTACACCTTC
cdr3_aa: CAWSEDPRDYGYTF

d_call: NA
clone_size: few
j_call: TRBJ2-1
v_call: TRBV7-9
cdr3_nt: TGTGCCAGCAGCTTAGACGGCAATGAGCAGTTCTTC
cdr3_aa: CASSLDGNEQFF

d_call: TRBD1
clone_size: NA
j_call: TRBJ1-2
v_call: TRBV7-3
cdr3_nt: TGTGCCAGCAGCTTAGGAGCCTCCCAGGGGGACGGCTACACCTTC
cdr3_aa: CASSLGASQGDGYTF

d_call: NA
clone_size: few
j_call: TRBJ1-5
v_call: TRBV25-1
cdr3_nt: TGTGCCAGCACGGGTGACAATCAGCCCCAGCATTTT
cdr3_aa: CASTGDNQPQHF

d_call: TRBD1
clone_size: NA
j_call: TRBJ2-1
v_call: TRBV7-9
cdr3_nt: TGTGCCAGCAGCCCGAGGGACAGAAACAATGAGCAGTTCTTC
cdr3_aa: CASSPRDRNNEQFF

d_call: TRBD2
clone_size: NA
j_call: TRBJ2-5
v_call: TRBV3-1/TRBV3-2
cdr3_nt: TGTGCCAGCAGCCTAAGCACGGGGGGGGCTTTGGAGACCCAGTACTTC
cdr3_aa: CASSLSTGGALETQYF

d_call: TRBD2
clone_size: NA
j_call: TRBJ2-1
v_call: TRBV7-3
cdr3_nt: TGTGCCAGCAGCTTACTAGCGGGGACTGACAATGAGCAGTTCTTC
cdr3_aa: CASSLLAGTDNEQFF

d_call: TRBD2
clone_size: NA
j_call: TRBJ2-7
v_call: TRBV29-1
cdr3_nt: TGCAGCGTTAGTGCGGGGGGGACCTCCTACGAGCAGTACTTC
cdr3_aa: CSVSAGGTSYEQYF

d_call: NA
clone_size: NA
j_call: TRBJ1-4
v_call: TRBV28
cdr3_nt: TGTGCCAGCAGCCCTTATCTTCCCGGGGGTGAAAAACTGTTTTTT
cdr3_aa: CASSPYLPGGEKLFF

d_call: TRBD2
clone_size: once
j_call: TRBJ2-7
v_call: TRBV4-3
cdr3_nt: TGCGCCAGCAGCCAAAGTACTATAGCGGGGGGACGCTACGAGCAGTACTTC
cdr3_aa: CASSQSTIAGGRYEQYF

d_call: TRBD1
clone_size: NA
j_call: TRBJ1-3
v_call: TRBV9
cdr3_nt: TGTGCCAGCAGCGTTCGGACAGGGCAGGGTTCTGGAAACACCATATATTTT
cdr3_aa: CASSVRTGQGSGNTIYF

d_call: TRBD2
clone_size: once
j_call: TRBJ2-7
v_call: TRBV7-2
cdr3_nt: TGTGCCAGCAGCTTAGGTTTCAGACTAGCGGGCCTACTCTACGAGCAGTACTTC
cdr3_aa: CASSLGFRLAGLLYEQYF

d_call: NA
clone_size: NA
j_call: TRBJ1-2
v_call: TRBV9
cdr3_nt: TGTGCCAGCAGCACCCGGACGGACTTCTCTAACTATGGCTACACCTTC
cdr3_aa: CASSTRTDFSNYGYTF

d_call: TRBD1
clone_size: NA
j_call: TRBJ1-1
v_call: TRBV5-1
cdr3_nt: TGCGCCAGCTCGAACAGGGGGGATTGGACTGAAGCTTTCTTT
cdr3_aa: CASSNRGDWTEAFF

d_call: NA
clone_size: NA
j_call: TRBJ1-1
v_call: TRBV5-1
cdr3_nt: TGCGCCAGCACCTTCCAGGGCTACACTGAAGCTTTCTTT
cdr3_aa: CASTFQGYTEAFF

d_call: NA
clone_size: few
j_call: TRBJ1-4
v_call: TRBV4-1
cdr3_nt: TGCGCCAGCAGCCAGGGGGCTTTAGACGAAAAACTGTTTTTT
cdr3_aa: CASSQGALDEKLFF

d_call: NA
clone_size: few
j_call: TRBJ2-2
v_call: TRBV28
cdr3_nt: TGTGCCAGCAGTTTACTAACCGGGGAGCTGTTTTTT
cdr3_aa: CASSLLTGELFF